The source of this TCR beta chain is a study of glioma-infiltrating T cells. Germline loops: CDR1 SNHLY, CDR2 FYNNEI. The V end was cut by 10 bases, the J end by 5 bases, with 20 bases between. CDR3 length equals 15 residues. Whole-study findings and limits: Non-neoplastic patients had below-expected tissue-blood divergence, while all gliomas exceeded expectation. Only very few CDR3 sequences appeared in both tissue and blood.

In the case of this clonotype: Its cognate antigen is unknown.

Using RNA template, CDR3s of TCR alpha and beta were amplified with iRepertoire arm-PCR. From the multiplex PCR reads, TCRdb called clonotypes with MiXCR, one entry per CDR3 protein. The table lists some 160,000 distinct CDR3 sequences, around 42% of them singletons, with roughly 5.4% in the top ten. Sequencing was performed on glioma tissue, nonneoplastic brain tissue, or PBMCs (not recorded which). This sequence joins TRBV2 and TRBJ2-2; TRBD2 is a possible D gene (5 bases). The receptor was isolated from a human donor with low-grade glioma or glioblastoma, undergoing nonglioma brain surgery, or in good health (not recorded which). This CDR3 is CATLPEPGKTGELFF. DNA of the CDR3: TGTGCCACCCTCCCTGAACCCGGGAAAACCGGGGAGCTGTTTTTT.